This TCR beta chain was identified during a study of blood T cell repertoires in COVID-19. Overall study: PBMCs, B-cell-depleted T cells, or T cells provided the cDNA or gDNA that made up the material.

Trimming left V 2 bases short and J 0 bases short, with 12 bases between. Germline V gives CDR1 SGHRS, CDR2 YFSETQ. The CDR3 extends over 16 amino acids. Source study methods: Amplification of reference gene primers was used by the study to estimate nucleated cell counts. Sequencing used immunoSEQ multiplex PCR; TCRdb keeps in-frame clones, though not all of them. The V and J calls and clone size are taken from that table; D and trimming were inferred from the DNA. The data contain about 140,000 clones, approximately 88% of them singletons. This receptor was obtained from a man in his fifties or sixties with active or convalescent COVID-19. The specimen sequenced was peripheral blood. This rearrangement joins TRBV5-1 to TRBJ1-3; no clear D gene. CDR3 loop: CASSFLGLLSGNTIYF. CDR3 nucleotides: TGCGCCAGCAGCTTTCTCGGGTTACTCTCTGGAAACACCATATATTTT.